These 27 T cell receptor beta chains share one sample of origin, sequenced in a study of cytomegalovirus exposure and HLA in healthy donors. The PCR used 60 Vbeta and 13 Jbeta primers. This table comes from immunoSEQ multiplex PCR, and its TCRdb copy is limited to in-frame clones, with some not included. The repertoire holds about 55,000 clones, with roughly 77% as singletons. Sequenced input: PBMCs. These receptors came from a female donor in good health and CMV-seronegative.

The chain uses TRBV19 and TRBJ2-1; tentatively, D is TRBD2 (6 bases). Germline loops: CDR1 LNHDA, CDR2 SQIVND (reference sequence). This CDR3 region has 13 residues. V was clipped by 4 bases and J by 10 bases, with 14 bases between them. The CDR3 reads CASSNRAGREQFF. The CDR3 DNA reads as TGTGCCAGTAGTAATAGGGCGGGGCGCGAGCAGTTCTTC.

The DNA for the CDR3 is TGTGCCAGCAGTTACAGCGGGACAGGGTCTTACGAGCAGTACTTC. Protein product: CASSYSGTGSYEQYF. The chain links TRBV6-5 to TRBJ2-7, with 9 bases that match TRBD1. The V gene's germline CDR1 is MNHEY and CDR2 SVGAGI. The CDR3 has 15 residues. V lost 2 bases to trimming and J lost 4 bases; unmatched junction nucleotides: 6.

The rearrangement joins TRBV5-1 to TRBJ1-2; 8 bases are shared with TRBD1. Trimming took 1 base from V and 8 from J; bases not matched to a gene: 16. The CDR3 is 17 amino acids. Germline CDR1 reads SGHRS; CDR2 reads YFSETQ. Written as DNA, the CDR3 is TGCGCCAGCAGCTTGACCCCTCTGACAGGGGTCCCCCGAGGCTACACCTTC. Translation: CASSLTPLTGVPRGYTF. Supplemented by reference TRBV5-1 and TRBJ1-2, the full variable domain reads KAGVTQTPRYLIKTRGQQVTLSCSPISGHRSVSWYQQTPGQGLQFLFEYFSETQRNKGNFPGRFSGRQFSNSRSEMNVSTLELGDSALYLCASSLTPLTGVPRGYTFGSGTRLTVV.

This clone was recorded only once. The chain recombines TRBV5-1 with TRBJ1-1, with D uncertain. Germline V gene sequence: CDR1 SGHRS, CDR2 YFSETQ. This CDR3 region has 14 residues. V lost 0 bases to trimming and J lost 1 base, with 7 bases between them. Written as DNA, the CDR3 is TGCGCCAGCAGCTTGGCACAGACGAACACTGAAGCTTTCTTT. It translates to CASSLAQTNTEAFF. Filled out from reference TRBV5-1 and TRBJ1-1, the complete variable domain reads KAGVTQTPRYLIKTRGQQVTLSCSPISGHRSVSWYQQTPGQGLQFLFEYFSETQRNKGNFPGRFSGRQFSNSRSEMNVSTLELGDSALYLCASSLAQTNTEAFFGQGTRLTVV.

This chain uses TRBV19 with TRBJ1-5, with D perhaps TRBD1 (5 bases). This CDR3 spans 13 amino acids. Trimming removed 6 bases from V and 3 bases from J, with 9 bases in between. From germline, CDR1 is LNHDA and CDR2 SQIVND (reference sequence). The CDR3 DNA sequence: TGTGCCAGTAGCCGGACAATCAATCAGCCCCAGCATTTT. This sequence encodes CASSRTINQPQHF.

The chain's CDR3 is CAINDRPNQPQHF. DNA of the CDR3: TGTGCCATCAATGACAGGCCCAATCAGCCCCAGCATTTT. The V and J genes are TRBV10-3 and TRBJ1-5, with a tentative D call TRBD1 (6 bases). Germline V lookup: CDR1 ENHRY, CDR2 SYGVKD. The V end lost 7 bases, the J end lost 3 bases, and 10 bases lay between the germline ends. This CDR3 is built from 13 residues.

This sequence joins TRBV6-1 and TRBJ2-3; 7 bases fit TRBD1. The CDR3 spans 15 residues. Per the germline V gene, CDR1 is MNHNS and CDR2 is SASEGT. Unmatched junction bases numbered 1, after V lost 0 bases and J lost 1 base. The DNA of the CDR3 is TGTGCCAGCAGTGAAGCGGACAGGCGCACAGATACGCAGTATTTT. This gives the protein CASSEADRRTDTQYF.

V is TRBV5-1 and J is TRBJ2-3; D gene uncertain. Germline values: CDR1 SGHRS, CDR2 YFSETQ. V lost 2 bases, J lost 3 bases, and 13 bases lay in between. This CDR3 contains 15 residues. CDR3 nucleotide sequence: TGCGCCAGCAGCTTCCCAACGGGTACGACAGATACGCAGTATTTT. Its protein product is CASSFPTGTTDTQYF. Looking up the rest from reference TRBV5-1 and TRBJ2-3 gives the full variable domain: KAGVTQTPRYLIKTRGQQVTLSCSPISGHRSVSWYQQTPGQGLQFLFEYFSETQRNKGNFPGRFSGRQFSNSRSEMNVSTLELGDSALYLCASSFPTGTTDTQYFGPGTRLTVL.

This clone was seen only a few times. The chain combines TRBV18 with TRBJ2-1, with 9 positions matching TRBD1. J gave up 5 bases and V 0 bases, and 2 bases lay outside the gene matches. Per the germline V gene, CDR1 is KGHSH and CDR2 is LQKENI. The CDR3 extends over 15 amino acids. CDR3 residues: CASSPPQGANNEQFF. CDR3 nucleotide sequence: TGTGCCAGCTCACCACCACAGGGGGCCAACAATGAGCAGTTCTTC.

The DNA for the CDR3 is TGTGCCAGCAGTGTAAGCCCTAGCGGGGATGCCGAGCAGTTCTTC. It is translated as CASSVSPSGDAEQFF. The V and J genes are TRBV27 and TRBJ2-1; 9 bases map to TRBD2. The CDR3 sequence is 15 residues long. Germline V gene data show CDR1 as MNHEY and CDR2 as SMNVEV (reference sequence). Germline trimming cut 5 bases from V and 10 bases from J; bases unmatched to any gene: 12.

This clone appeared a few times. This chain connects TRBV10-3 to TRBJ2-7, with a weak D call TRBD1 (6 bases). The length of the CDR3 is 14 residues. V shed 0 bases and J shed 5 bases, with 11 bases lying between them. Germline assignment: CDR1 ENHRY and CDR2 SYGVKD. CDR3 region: CAISESFSGDEQYF. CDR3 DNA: TGTGCCATCAGTGAGTCTTTTTCAGGGGACGAGCAGTACTTC.

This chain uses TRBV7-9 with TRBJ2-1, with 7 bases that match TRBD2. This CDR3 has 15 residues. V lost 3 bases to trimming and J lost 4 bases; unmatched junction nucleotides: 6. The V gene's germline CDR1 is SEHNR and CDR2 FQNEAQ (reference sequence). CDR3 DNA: TGTGCCAGCAGCTTGGAGCGGGGTAAATACAATGAGCAGTTCTTC. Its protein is CASSLERGKYNEQFF.

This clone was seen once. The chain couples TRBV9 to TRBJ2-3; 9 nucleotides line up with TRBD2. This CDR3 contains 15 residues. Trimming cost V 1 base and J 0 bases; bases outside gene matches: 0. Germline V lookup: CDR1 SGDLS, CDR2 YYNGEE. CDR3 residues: CASSVLAGSTDTQYF. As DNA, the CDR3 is TGTGCCAGCAGCGTACTAGCGGGAAGCACAGATACGCAGTATTTT.

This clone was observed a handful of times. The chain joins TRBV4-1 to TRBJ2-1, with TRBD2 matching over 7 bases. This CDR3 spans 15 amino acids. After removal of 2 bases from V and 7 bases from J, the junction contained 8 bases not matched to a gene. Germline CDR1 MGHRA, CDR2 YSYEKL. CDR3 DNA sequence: TGCGCCAGCAGCCAATCGAGCGGGGCACTTAATGAGCAGTTCTTC. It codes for CASSQSSGALNEQFF.

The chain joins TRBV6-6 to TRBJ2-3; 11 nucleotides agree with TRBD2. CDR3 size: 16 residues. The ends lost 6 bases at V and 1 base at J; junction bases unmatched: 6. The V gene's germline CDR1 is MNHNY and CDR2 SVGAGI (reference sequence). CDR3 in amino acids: CASRHRLAGRTDTQYF. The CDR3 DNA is TGTGCCAGCAGACACCGACTAGCGGGACGCACAGATACGCAGTATTTT.

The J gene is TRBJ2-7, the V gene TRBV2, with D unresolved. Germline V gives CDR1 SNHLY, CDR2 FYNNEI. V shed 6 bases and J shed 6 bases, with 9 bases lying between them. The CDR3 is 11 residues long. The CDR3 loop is CASRGSGEQYF. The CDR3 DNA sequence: TGTGCCAGCAGGGGTTCGGGCGAGCAGTACTTC.

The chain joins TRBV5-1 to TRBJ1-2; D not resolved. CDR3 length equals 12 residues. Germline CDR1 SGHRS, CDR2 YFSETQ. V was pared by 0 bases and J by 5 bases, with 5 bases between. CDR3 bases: TGCGCCAGCAGCTTGGGCGGTTATGGCTACACCTTC. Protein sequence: CASSLGGYGYTF.

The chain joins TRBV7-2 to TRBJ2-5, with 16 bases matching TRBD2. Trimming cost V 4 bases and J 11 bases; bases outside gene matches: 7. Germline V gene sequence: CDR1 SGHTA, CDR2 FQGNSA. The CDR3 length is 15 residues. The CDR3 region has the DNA TGTGCCAGCAGCTGGGGACTAGCGGGAGGGCGGGAGCAGTACTTC. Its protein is CASSWGLAGGREQYF.

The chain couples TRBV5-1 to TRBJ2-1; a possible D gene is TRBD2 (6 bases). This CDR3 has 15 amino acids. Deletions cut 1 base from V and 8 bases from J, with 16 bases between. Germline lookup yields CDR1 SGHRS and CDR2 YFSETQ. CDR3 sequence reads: CASSLRGPGVDEQFF. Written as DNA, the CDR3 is TGCGCCAGCAGCTTGAGGGGACCGGGGGTCGATGAGCAGTTCTTC. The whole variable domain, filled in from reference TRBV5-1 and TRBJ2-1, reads KAGVTQTPRYLIKTRGQQVTLSCSPISGHRSVSWYQQTPGQGLQFLFEYFSETQRNKGNFPGRFSGRQFSNSRSEMNVSTLELGDSALYLCASSLRGPGVDEQFFGPGTRLTVL.

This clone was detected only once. The CDR3: CASSTRVQRAREQYF. The CDR3 bases are TGTGCCAGCAGTACACGGGTCCAGAGGGCACGCGAGCAGTACTTC. The chain is built from TRBV6-6 and TRBJ2-7; D might be TRBD2 (5 bases). The CDR3 consists of 15 residues. Trimming removed 5 bases at V and 6 bases at J, with 20 bases between. Germline V gene sequence: CDR1 MNHNY, CDR2 SVGAGI (reference sequence).

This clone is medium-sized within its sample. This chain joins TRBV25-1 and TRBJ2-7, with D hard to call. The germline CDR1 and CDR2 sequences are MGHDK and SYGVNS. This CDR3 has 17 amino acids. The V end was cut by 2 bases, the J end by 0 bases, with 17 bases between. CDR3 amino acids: CASSEGSYEKSSYEQYF. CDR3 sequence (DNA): TGTGCCAGCAGTGAAGGTAGCTACGAGAAAAGCTCCTACGAGCAGTACTTC.

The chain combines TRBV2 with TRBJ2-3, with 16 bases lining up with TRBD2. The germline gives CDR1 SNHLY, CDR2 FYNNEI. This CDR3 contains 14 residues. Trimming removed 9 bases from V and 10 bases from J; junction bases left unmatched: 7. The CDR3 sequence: CASRGTSGGVPQYF. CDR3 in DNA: TGTGCCAGTCGAGGGACTAGCGGGGGGGTGCCGCAGTATTTT.

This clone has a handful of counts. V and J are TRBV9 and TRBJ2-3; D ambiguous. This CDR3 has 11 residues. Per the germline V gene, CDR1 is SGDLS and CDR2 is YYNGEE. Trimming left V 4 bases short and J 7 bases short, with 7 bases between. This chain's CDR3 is CASSTQNTQYF. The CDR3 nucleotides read TGTGCCAGCAGCACCCAGAATACGCAGTATTTT.

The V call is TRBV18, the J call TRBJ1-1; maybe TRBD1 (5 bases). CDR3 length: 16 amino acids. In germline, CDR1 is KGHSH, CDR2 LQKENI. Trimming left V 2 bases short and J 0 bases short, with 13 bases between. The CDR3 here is CASSPAGLGVNTEAFF. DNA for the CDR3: TGTGCCAGCTCACCAGCGGGATTAGGGGTGAACACTGAAGCTTTCTTT.

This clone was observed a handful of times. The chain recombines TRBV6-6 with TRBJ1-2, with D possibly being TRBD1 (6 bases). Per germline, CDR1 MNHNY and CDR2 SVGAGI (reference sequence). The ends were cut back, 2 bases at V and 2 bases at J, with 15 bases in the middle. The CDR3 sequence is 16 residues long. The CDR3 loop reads CASSYDPGHSNYGYTF. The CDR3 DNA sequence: TGTGCCAGCAGTTACGATCCGGGACACTCCAACTATGGCTACACCTTC.

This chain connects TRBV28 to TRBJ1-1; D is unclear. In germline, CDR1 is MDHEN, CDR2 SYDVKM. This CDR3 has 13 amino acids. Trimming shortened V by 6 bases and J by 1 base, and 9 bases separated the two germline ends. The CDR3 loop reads CASSPYRNTEAFF. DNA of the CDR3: TGTGCCAGCAGCCCCTACAGGAACACTGAAGCTTTCTTT.

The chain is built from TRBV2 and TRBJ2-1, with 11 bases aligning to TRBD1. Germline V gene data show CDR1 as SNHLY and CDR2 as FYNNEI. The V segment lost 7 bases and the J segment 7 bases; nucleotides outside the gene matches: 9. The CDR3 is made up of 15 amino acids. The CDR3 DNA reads TGTGCCAGCACAGATAGGGACAGGGGGGCTAATGAGCAGTTCTTC. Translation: CASTDRDRGANEQFF.